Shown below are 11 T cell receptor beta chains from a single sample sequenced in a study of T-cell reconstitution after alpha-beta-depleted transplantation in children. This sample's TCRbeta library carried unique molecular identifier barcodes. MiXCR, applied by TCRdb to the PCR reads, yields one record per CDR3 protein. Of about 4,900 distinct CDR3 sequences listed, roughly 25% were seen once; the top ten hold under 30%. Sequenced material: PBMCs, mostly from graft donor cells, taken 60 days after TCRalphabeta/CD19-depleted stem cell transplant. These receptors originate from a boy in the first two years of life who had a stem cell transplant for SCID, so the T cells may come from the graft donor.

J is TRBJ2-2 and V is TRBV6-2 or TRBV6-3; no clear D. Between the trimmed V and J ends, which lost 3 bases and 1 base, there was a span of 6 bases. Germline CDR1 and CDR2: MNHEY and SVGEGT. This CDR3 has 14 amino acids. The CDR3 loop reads CASSYLLNTGELFF. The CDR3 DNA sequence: TGTGCCAGCAGTTATTTACTGAACACCGGGGAGCTGTTTTTT.

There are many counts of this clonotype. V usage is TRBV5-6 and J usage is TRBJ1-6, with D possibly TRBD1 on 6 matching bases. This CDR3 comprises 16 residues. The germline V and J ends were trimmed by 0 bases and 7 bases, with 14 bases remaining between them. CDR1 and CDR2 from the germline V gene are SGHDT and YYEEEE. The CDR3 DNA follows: TGTGCCAGCAGCTTGGCCGGGGGCCTGGGCAATTCACCCCTCCACTTT. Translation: CASSLAGGLGNSPLHF. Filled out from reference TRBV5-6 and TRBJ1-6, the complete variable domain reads DAGVTQSPTHLIKTRGQQVTLRCSPKSGHDTVSWYQQALGQGPQFIFQYYEEEERQRGNFPDRFSGHQFPNYSSELNVNALLLGDSALYLCASSLAGGLGNSPLHFGNGTRLTVT.

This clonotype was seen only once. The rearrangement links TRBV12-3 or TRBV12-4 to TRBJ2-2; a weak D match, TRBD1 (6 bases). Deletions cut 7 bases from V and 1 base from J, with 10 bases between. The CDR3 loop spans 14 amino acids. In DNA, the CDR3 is TGTGCCAGCACCCCGGGACAGAACACCGGGGAGCTGTTTTTT. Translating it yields CASTPGQNTGELFF.

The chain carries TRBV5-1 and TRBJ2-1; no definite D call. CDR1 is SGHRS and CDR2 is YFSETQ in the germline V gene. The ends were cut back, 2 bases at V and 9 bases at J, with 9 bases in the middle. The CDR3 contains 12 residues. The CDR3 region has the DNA TGCGCCAGCAGCTTTTCGTCCCCTGAGCAGTTCTTC. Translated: CASSFSSPEQFF.

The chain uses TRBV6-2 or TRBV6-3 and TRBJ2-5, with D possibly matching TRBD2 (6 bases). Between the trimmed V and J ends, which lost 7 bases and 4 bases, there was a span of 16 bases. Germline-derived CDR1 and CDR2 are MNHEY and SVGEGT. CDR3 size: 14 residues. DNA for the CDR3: TGTGCCAGCAATAACGGGGCGGGACCAGAGACCCAGTACTTC. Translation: CASNNGAGPETQYF.

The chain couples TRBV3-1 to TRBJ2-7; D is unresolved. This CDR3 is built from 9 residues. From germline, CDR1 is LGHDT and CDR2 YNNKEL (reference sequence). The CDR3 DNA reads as TGTGCCAGCAGGCAGCCGAGGTCGGTC. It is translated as CASRQPRSV.

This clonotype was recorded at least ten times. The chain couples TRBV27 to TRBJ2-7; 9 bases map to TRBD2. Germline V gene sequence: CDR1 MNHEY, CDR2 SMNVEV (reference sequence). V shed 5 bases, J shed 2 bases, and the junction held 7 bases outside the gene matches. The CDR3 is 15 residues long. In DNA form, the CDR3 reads TGTGCCAGCAGTCAATTAGCGGGGGCCCCCTACGAGCAGTACTTC. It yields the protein CASSQLAGAPYEQYF.

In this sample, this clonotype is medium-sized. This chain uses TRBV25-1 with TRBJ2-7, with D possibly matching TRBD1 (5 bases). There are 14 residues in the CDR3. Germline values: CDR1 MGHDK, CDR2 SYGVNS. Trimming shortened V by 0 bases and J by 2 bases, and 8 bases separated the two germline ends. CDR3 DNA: TGTGCCAGCAGTGAATATGACAGAACCTACGAGCAGTACTTC. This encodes CASSEYDRTYEQYF.

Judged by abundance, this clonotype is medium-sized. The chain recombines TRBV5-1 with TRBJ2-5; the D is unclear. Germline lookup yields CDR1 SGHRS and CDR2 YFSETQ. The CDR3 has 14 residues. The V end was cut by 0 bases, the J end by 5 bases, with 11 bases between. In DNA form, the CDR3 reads TGCGCCAGCAGCTTGGGCCACCGTACGGAGACCCAGTACTTC. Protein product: CASSLGHRTETQYF.

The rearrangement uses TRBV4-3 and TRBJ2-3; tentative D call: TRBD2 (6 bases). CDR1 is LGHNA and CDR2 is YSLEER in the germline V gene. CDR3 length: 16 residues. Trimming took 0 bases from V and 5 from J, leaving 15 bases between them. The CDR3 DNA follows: TGCGCCAGCAGCCAAGAGGCGGGGTGGAACCAAGATACGCAGTATTTT. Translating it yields CASSQEAGWNQDTQYF.

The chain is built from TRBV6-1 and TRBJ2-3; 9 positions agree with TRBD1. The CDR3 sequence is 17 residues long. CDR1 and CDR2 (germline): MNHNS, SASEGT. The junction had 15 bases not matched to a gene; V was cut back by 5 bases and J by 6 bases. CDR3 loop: CASSPPGTGLSWDTQYF. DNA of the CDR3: TGTGCCAGCAGTCCCCCCGGGACAGGGTTATCTTGGGATACGCAGTATTTT.